Sequencing of this TCR beta chain was carried out in a study of early T cells in non-severe SARS-CoV-2 infection. Study-wide context: Unpaired chains resulted from sequencing bulk RNA of unsorted whole blood. Study outcomes and limitations: Private and CD4 specificities were missed by VDJdb matching, skewed to anti-spike CD8.

This CDR3 comprises 13 residues. From germline, CDR1 is SQVTM and CDR2 ANQGSEA. V lost 5 bases to trimming and J lost 7 bases, with 15 bases between them. Individual cDNA molecules were tagged with unique molecular identifiers, the study reported. MiXCR was run by TCRdb on the 5' RACE reads, yielding one entry per CDR3 protein. The sample lists roughly 38,000 distinct CDR3 sequences, about 5% seen once, with 6.5% to 8.5% in the top ten. The table lists this clonotype with many counts. Antigen unknown. This TCR derives from an adult who was a healthcare worker with PCR-confirmed SARS-CoV-2 infection or an uninfected control (not recorded which). V and J are TRBV29-1 and TRBJ1-5; D is perhaps TRBD1 (6 bases). Sequencing input: whole blood. Here the CDR3 DNA reads TGCAGCGTTCGGTATGGGGGCGAGCAGCCCCAGCATTTT. Its protein product is CSVRYGGEQPQHF.